This T cell receptor (beta chain) came from a study of shared clonotypes between healthy human individuals. Study summary: A couple of women and a few men aged 18 to 49 made up the donors.

Notes on this clone: What it binds is not known.

TCRdb's table, derived via immunoSEQ multiplex PCR, lists solely in-frame clones and lacks some. This table holds about 2.4 million clones, approximately 94% found once. There were no recent acute infections or vaccinations among the donors, who were healthy HIV-negative adults. Study observations and caveats: Memory subsets had estimated richness that was generally smaller than that of naive subsets. When compared with the clonotypes that were shared by all four sorted-subset donors, the non-shared clonotypes turned out to have lower generation probabilities.

This CDR3 comprises 15 residues. The ends were cut back, 4 bases at V and 7 bases at J, with 14 bases in the middle. Germline V lookup: CDR1 ENHRY, CDR2 SYGVKD. V and J are TRBV10-3 and TRBJ1-6, with a weak D call TRBD1 (6 bases). Sequenced input: naive CD4+ T cells sorted from blood. Subset here: CD45RA+ positively selected. The TCR originated in a young man in good health. In nucleotides, the CDR3 is TGTGCCATCAGTGGAGACAGGCGAAGGAATTCACCCCTCCACTTT. This encodes CAISGDRRRNSPLHF.